The 12 T cell receptor beta chains in this list originate from one sample, sequenced in a study of beta chain features in type 1 diabetes. No antigen is known for these receptors. Study-level findings and limits: TCRB CDR3s were moderately but significantly shorter in Type 1 diabetes patients in all four CD4+ subsets.

Since all of the isolated RNA was reverse transcribed, expressed TCRB transcripts were what got sequenced. The table came from immunoSEQ multiplex PCR; TCRdb's copy has only in-frame clones and leaves some out. The sample has about 53,000 clones, about 60% seen once; the top ten hold 0.25% to 0.35%. Sequencing was performed on stem cell memory CD4+ T cells from blood. Receptors were obtained from a woman in her thirties with type 1 diabetes.

The V call is TRBV15, the J call TRBJ2-2, with 13 nucleotides matching TRBD2. Germline V lookup: CDR1 LNHNV, CDR2 YYDKDF (reference sequence). The CDR3 totals 18 residues. Losses at the gene ends were 0 bases for V and 3 bases for J; bases not matched to a gene: 4. CDR3 DNA sequence: TGTGCCACCAGCAGAGAAGAGGGACTAGCGGGACACACCGGGGAGCTGTTTTTT. It codes for CATSREEGLAGHTGELFF.

This chain links TRBV6-5 with TRBJ1-2; D not resolved. The CDR3 contains 13 residues. V lost 8 bases, J lost 8 bases, and 18 bases lay in between. From germline, CDR1 is MNHEY and CDR2 SVGAGI. CDR3 sequence (DNA): TGTGCCAGCGGGCGGGCGCTTCTGGTCGGCTACACCTTC. Translation gives CASGRALLVGYTF.

This sequence joins TRBV16 and TRBJ1-2, with D unclear. The germline V and J ends were trimmed by 0 bases and 7 bases, with 9 bases remaining between them. CDR1 KGHSY and CDR2 FQNENV come from the germline V gene. This CDR3 is 13 amino acids long. For the CDR3, the DNA is TGTGCCAGCAGCCAATCTACCGGAGGTGGCTACACCTTC. Translated, it gives CASSQSTGGGYTF.

The chain carries TRBV4-1 and TRBJ1-2; D is ambiguous. The CDR3 sequence is 15 residues long. V lost 0 bases, J lost 4 bases, and 12 bases lay in between. From germline, CDR1 is MGHRA and CDR2 YSYEKL. Here the CDR3 DNA reads TGCGCCAGCAGCCAAGAGCAGGCGAGGGTCTATGGCTACACCTTC. Its protein is CASSQEQARVYGYTF.

This clone was seen a few times. The chain combines TRBV9 with TRBJ2-1, with 7 bases identical to TRBD2. Germline CDR1 SGDLS, CDR2 YYNGEE. The V gene end was trimmed by 1 base and the J gene end by 9 bases; junction bases not matched to a gene: 4. This CDR3 comprises 13 residues. The CDR3 sequence is CASSVREAGEQFF. The CDR3 DNA is TGTGCCAGCAGCGTACGGGAGGCGGGTGAGCAGTTCTTC.

The rearrangement uses TRBV21-1 and TRBJ2-1; the table's D call, TRBD1, was not checked against the DNA. TRBV21-1 is classified as a pseudogene. This CDR3 is built from 19 residues. CDR3 protein: CASSKAPQGQGGMNNEQFF. The CDR3 coding sequence is TGTGCCAGCAGCAAAGCGCCTCAGGGACAGGGGGGCATGAACAATGAGCAGTTCTTC.

The J gene is TRBJ1-1, the V gene TRBV7-2; D might be TRBD1 (5 bases). V dropped 8 bases and J dropped 0 bases, with 13 bases sitting between them. CDR1 is SGHTA, CDR2 FQGNSA, per germline. The CDR3 spans 14 residues. The CDR3 reads CASRLGHMNTEAFF. DNA of the CDR3: TGTGCCAGCCGACTAGGACATATGAACACTGAAGCTTTCTTT.

This clone was seen a few times. V and J are TRBV7-9 and TRBJ1-2; D is unresolved. Per germline, CDR1 SEHNR and CDR2 FQNEAQ (reference sequence). The CDR3 loop spans 13 amino acids. V shed 1 base and J shed 7 bases, with 10 bases lying between them. This CDR3 is CASSLGGGSGYTF. The DNA of the CDR3 is TGTGCCAGCAGCTTAGGGGGAGGATCTGGCTACACCTTC.

A few counts support this clone. J is TRBJ1-5 and V is TRBV15; D remains unclear. V was trimmed by 3 bases and J by 6 bases, leaving 12 bases between them. Germline CDR1 LNHNV, CDR2 YYDKDF (reference sequence). This CDR3 spans 14 amino acids. The CDR3 reads CATSSNSGRQPQHF. The CDR3 DNA is TGTGCCACCAGCAGTAACAGCGGACGTCAGCCCCAGCATTTT.

The rearrangement uses TRBV5-1 and TRBJ1-1, with no clear D. CDR1 and CDR2 (germline): SGHRS, YFSETQ. V lost 7 bases to trimming and J lost 3 bases, with 19 bases between them. This CDR3 region has 15 residues. DNA of the CDR3: TGCGCCAGCCAATACACGACGGGGTTTGACACTGAAGCTTTCTTT. Translating it yields CASQYTTGFDTEAFF.

The J gene is TRBJ2-7, the V gene TRBV14; D is undetermined. The CDR3 spans 13 residues. Per the germline V gene, CDR1 is SGHDN and CDR2 is FVKESK. Trimming cost V 0 bases and J 0 bases, with 3 bases left between them. This CDR3 reads CASSQDLSYEQYF. The CDR3 bases are TGTGCCAGCAGCCAAGATCTCTCCTACGAGCAGTACTTC.

This clone was observed a few times. The chain joins TRBV7-3 to TRBJ2-7; D uncertain. The V end lost 5 bases, the J end lost 0 bases, and 8 bases lay between the germline ends. The CDR3 runs 13 residues. In germline, CDR1 is SGHTA, CDR2 FQGTGA. CDR3 DNA sequence: TGTGCCAGCAGCCAATACACCTCCTACGAGCAGTACTTC. It specifies CASSQYTSYEQYF.